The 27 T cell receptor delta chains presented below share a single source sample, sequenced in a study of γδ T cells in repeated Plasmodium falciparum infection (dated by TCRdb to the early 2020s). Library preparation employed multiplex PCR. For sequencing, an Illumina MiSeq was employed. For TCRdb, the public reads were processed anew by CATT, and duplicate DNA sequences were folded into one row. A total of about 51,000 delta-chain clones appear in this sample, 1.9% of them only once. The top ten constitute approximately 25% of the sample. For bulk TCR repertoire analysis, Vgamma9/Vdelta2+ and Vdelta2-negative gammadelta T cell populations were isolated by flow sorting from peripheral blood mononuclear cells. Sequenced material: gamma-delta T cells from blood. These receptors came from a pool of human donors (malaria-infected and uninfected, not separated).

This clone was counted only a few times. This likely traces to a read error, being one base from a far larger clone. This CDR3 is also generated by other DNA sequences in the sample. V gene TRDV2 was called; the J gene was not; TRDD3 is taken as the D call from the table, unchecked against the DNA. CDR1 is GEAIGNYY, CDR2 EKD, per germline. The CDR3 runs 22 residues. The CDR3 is CACDTVVYTGGSPEKYTDKLIF. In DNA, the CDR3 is TGTGCCTGTGACACCGTCGTATACACTGGGGGATCCCCCGAAAAGTACACCGATAAGCTCATCTTT.

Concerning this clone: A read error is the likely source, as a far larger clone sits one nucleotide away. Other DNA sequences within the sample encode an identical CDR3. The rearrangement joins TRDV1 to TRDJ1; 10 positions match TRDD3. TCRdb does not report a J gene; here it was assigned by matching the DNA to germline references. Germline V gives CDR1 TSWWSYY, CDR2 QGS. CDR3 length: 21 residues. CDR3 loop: CALGESDPAHWGILWGKKLIF. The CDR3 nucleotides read TGCGCTCTTGGGGAGTCCGACCCCGCACACTGGGGGATCCTCTGGGGAAAGAAACTCATCTTT.

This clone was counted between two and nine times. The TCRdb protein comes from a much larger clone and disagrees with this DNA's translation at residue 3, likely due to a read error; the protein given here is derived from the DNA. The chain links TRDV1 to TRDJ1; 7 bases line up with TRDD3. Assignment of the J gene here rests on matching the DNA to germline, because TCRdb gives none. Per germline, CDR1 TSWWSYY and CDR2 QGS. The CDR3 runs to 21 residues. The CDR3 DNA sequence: TGTGCTCCTGGGGAACTGCTACTGGTGGATACGCGACTGCCTTACACCGATAAACTCATCTTT. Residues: CAPGELLLVDTRLPYTDKLIF.

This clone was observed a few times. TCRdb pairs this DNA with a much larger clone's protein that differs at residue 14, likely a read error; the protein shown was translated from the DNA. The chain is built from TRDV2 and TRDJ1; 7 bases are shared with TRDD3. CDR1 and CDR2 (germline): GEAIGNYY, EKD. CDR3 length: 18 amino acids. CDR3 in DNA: TGTGCCTGTGACACCCTAAGTACTGGGGAACAGTACACCCATAAACTCATCTTT. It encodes CACDTLSTGEQYTHKLIF.

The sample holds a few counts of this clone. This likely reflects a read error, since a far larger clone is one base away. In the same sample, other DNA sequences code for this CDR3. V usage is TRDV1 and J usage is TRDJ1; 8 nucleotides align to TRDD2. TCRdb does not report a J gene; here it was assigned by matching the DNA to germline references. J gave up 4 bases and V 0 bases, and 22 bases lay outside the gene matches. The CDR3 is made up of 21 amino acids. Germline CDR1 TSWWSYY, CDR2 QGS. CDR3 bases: TGTGCTCTTGGGGAACTAGGACTTCCTACATGGGGAATACGAGGGGTCGATAAACTCATCTTT. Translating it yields CALGELGLPTWGIRGVDKLIF.

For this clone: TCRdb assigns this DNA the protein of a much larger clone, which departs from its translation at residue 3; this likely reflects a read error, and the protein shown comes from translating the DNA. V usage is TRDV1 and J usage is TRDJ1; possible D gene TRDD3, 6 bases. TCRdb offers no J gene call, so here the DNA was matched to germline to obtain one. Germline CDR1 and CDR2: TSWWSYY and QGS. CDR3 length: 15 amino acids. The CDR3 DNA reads TGTGCTCCTGGGGACGGGAGGGGGCGAACCGATAAACTCATCTTT. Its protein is CAPGDGRGRTDKLIF.

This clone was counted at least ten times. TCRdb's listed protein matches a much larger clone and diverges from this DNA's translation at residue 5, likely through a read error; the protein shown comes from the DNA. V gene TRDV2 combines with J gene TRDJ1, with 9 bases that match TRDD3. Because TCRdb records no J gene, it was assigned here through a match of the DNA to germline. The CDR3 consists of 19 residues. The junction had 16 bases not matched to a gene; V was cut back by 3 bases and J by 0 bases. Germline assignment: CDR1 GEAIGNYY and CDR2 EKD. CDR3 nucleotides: TGTGCCTGTGACGCTTTGAGCCCCACTGGGGGACGGTACACCGATAAACTCATCTTT. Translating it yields CACDALSPTGGRYTDKLIF.

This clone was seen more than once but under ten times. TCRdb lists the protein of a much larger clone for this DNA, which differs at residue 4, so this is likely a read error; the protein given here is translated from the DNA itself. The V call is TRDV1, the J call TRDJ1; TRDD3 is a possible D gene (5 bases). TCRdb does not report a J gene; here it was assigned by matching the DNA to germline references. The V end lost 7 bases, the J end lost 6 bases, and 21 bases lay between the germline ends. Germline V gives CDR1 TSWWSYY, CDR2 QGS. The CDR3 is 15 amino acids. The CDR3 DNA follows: TGTGCTCTTGAGGCAAGCCCACCTGGGCCCTATAAACTCATCTTT. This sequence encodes CALEASPPGPYKLIF.

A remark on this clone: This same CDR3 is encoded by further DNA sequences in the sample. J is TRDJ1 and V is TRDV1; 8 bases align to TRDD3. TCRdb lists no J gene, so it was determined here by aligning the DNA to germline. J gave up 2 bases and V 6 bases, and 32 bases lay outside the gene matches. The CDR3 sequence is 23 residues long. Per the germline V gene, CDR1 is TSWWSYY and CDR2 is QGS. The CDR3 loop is CALGPIGASQYWGSHLVTDKLIF. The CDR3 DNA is TGTGCTCTTGGACCTATTGGGGCCTCCCAGTACTGGGGGTCCCACCTAGTAACCGATAAACTCATCTTT.

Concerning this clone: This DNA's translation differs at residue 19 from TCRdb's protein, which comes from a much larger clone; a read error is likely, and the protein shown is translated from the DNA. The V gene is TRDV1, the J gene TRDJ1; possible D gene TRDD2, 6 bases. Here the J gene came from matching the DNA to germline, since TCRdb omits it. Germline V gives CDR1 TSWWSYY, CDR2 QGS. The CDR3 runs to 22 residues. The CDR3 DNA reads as TGTGCTCTTGGGGAAACGTCGTTTCCTAGACTATATGAGATGGTATACACCGATAGACTCATCTTT. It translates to CALGETSFPRLYEMVYTDRLIF.

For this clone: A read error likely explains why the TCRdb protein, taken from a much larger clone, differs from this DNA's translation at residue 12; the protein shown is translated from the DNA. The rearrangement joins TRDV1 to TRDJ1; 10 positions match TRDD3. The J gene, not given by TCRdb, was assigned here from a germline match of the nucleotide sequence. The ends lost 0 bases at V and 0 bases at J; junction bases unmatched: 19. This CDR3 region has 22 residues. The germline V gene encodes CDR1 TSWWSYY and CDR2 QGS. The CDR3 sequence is CALGELQILFGCWGIYTDKLIF. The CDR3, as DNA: TGTGCTCTTGGGGAACTACAGATCCTATTTGGCTGCTGGGGGATATACACCGATAAACTCATCTTT.

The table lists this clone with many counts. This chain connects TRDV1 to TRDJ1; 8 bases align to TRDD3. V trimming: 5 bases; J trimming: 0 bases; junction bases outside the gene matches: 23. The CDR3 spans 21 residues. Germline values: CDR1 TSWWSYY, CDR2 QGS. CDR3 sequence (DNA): TGTGCTCTTGGGAACTGGATTGGGAGGCTGGGGGAACCCCTATACACCGATAAACTCATCTTT. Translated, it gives CALGNWIGRLGEPLYTDKLIF.

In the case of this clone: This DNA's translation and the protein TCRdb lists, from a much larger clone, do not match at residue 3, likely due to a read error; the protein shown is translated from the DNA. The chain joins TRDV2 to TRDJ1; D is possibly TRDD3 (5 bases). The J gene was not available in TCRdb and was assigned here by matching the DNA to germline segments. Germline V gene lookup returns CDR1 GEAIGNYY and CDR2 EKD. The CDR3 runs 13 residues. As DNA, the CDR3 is TGTGCCCGTGACTCCTTGGGGACCGATAAACTCATCTTT. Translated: CARDSLGTDKLIF.

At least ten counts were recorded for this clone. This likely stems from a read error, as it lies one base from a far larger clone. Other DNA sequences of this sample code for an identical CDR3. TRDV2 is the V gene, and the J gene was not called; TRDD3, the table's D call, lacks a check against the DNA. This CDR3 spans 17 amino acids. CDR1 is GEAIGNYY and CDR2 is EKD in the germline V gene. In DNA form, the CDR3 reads TGTGCCTGTGACTACGTACTGCGCGCTGGGGATCCCGATAAGCTCATCTTT. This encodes CACDYVLRAGDPDKLIF.

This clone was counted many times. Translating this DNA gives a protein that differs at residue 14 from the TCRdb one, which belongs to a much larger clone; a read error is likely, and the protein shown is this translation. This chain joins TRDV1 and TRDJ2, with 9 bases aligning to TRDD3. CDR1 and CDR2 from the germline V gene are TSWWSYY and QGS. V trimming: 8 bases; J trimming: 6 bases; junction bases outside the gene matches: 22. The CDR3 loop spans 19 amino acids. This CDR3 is CALFPTVGGYLALAAQLFF. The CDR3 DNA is TGTGCTCTTTTTCCTACTGTTGGGGGATATTTAGCCTTGGCAGCACAACTCTTCTTT.

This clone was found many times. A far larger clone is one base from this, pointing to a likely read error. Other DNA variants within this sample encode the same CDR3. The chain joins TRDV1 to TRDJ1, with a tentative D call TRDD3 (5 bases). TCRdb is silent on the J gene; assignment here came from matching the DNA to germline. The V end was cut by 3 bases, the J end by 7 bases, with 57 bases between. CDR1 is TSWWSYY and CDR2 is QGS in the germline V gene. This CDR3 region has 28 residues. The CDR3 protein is CALGELSHEAPVPGRVYWPPGVSIKLIF. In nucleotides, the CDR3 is TGTGCTCTTGGGGAGCTCTCTCACGAGGCCCCCGTCCCAGGACGCGTTTACTGGCCTCCCGGTGTATCGATTAAACTCATCTTT.

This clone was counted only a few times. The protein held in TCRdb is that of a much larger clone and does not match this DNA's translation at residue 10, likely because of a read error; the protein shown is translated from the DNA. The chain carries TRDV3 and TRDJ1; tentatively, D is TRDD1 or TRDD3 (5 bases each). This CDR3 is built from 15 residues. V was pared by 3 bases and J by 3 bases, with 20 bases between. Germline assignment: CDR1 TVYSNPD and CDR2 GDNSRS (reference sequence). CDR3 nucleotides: TGTGCCTTCCCGGCCCGGCGGATAGTCTCCGATAAACTCATCTTT. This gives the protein CAFPARRIVSDKLIF.

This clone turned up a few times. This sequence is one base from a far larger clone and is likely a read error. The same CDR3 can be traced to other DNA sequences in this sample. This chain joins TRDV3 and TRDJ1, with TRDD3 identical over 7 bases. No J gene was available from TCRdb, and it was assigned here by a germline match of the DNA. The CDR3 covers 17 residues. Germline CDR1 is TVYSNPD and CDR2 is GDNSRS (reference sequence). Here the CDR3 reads CALGGVLGNTNTDKLIF. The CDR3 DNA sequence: TGTGCCTTGGGGGGGGTACTGGGGAATACCAACACTGATAAACTCATCTTT.

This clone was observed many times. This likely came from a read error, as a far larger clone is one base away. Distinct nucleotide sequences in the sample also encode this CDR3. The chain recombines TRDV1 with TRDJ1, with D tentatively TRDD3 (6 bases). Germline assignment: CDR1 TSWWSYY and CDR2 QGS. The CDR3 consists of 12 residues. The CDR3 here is CALGMGADKLIF. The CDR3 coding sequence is TGTGCTCTTGGGATGGGGGCCGATAAACTCATTTTT.

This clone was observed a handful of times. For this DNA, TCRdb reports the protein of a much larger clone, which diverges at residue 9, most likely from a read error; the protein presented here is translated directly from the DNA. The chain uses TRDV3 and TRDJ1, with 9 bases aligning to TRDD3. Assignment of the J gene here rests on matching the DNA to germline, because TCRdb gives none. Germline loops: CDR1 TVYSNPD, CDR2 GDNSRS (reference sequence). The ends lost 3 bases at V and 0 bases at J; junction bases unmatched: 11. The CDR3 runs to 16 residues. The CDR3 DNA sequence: TGTGCCTTCCCCTCGGGGGATACAGCAAACACCGATAAACTCATCTTT. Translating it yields CAFPSGDTANTDKLIF.

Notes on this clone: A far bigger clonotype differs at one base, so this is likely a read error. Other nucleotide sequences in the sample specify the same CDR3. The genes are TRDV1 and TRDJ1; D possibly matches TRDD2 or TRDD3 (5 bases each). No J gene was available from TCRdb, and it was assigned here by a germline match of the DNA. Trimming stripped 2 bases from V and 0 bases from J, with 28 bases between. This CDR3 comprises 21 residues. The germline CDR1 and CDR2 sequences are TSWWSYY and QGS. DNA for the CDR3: TGTGCTCTTGGGGAAGGGATCCTAAGTCGACTAGGGGTCATGTACACCGATAAACTCATCTTT. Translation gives CALGEGILSRLGVMYTDKLIF.

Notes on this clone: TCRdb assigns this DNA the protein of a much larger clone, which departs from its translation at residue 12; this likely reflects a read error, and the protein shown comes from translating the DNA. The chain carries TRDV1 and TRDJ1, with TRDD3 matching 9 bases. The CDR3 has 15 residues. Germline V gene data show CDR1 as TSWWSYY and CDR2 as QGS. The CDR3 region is CALGEVLGDTDNLIF. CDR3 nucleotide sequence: TGTGCTCTTGGGGAGGTACTGGGGGACACTGATAACCTCATCTTT.

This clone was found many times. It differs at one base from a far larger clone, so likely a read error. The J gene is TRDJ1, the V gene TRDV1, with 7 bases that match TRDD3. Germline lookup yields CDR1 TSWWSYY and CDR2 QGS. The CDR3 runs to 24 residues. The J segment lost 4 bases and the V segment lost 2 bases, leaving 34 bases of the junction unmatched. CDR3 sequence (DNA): TGTGCTCTTGGGGAATACTTCGTATTTTCGGGGATAACCGCCCCAGTACACCAAGTCGATAAACTCATCTTT. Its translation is CALGEYFVFSGITAPVHQVDKLIF.

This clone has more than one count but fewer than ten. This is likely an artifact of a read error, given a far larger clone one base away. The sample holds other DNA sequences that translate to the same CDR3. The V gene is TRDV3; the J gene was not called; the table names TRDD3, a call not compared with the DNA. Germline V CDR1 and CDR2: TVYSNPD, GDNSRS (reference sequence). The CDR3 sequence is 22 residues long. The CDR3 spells CACRRPSSKGLYWGTGYDKLIF. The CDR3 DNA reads TGTGCCTGTCGAAGGCCTTCCTCAAAGGGCCTGTACTGGGGGACCGGATACGATAAACTTATCTTT.

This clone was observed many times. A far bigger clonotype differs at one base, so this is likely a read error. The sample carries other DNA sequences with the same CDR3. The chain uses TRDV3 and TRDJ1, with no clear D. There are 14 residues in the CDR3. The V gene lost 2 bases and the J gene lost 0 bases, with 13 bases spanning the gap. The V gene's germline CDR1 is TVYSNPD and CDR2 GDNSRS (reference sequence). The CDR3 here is CAFEPPTYTDKLIF. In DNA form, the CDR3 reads TGTGCCTTTGAGCCCCCAACATACACCGATAAACTCATCTTT. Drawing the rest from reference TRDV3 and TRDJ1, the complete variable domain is CDKVTQSSPDQTVASGSEVVLLCTYDTVYSNPDLFWYRIRPDYSFQFVFYGDNSRSEGADFTQGRFSVKHILTQKAFHLVISPVRTEDSATYYCAFEPPTYTDKLIFGKGTRVTVEP.

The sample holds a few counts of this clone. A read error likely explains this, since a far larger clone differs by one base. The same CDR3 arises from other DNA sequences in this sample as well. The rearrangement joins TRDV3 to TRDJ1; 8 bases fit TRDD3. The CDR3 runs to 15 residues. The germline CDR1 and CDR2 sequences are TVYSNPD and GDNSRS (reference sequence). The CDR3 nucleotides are TGTGCCTCCCAGGGGGATAATCCGTACACCGATAAACTCATCTTC. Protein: CASQGDNPYTDKLIF. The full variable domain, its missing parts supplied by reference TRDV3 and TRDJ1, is CDKVTQSSPDQTVASGSEVVLLCTYDTVYSNPDLFWYRIRPDYSFQFVFYGDNSRSEGADFTQGRFSVKHILTQKAFHLVISPVRTEDSATYYCASQGDNPYTDKLIFGKGTRVTVEP.

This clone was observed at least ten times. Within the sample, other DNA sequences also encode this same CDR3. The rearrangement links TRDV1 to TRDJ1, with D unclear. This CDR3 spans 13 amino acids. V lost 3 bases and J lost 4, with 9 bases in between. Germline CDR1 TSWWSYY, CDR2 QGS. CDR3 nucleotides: TGTGCTCTTGGGGAGGTACCCGGCGATAAACTCATCTTT. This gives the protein CALGEVPGDKLIF.